This entry features one T cell receptor (beta chain) sequence. CDR3 length: 15 residues. Trimming removed 2 bases from V and 7 bases from J; junction bases left unmatched: 9. The germline V gene has CDR1 SGHKS and CDR2 YYEKEE (reference sequence). Patients were excluded for uncontrolled infection, other autoimmune disease, pregnancy or lactation. The source of the sample is a study of T cells in Graves' hyperthyroidism and ophthalmopathy. RNA transcripts yielded amplified TCR beta CDR3 regions. First-round RT-PCR of the TCR CDR3 relied on the HTBI primer set. TCRdb re-called the multiplex PCR reads with MiXCR, one entry per CDR3 protein. The repertoire holds around 450,000 distinct CDR3 sequences, with 15% to 19% as singletons.

The sequencing input was blood. This TCR was recovered from a woman aged 18-29 years with Graves' hyperthyroidism. The chain links TRBV5-5 to TRBJ2-4; 7 nucleotides agree with TRBD1. The DNA of the CDR3 is TGTGCCAGCAGCTTATATCCAGGGGGAAGGAACATTCAGTACTTC. This codes for CASSLYPGGRNIQYF.